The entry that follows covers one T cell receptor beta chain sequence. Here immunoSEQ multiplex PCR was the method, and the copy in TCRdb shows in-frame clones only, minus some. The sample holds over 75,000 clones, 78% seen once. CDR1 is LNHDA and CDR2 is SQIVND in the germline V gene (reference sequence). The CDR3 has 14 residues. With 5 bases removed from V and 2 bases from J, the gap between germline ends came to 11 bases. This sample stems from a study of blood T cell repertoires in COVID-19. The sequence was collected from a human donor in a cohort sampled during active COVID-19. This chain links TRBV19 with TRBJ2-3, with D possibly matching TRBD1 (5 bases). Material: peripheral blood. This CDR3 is CASSSGRDTDTQYF. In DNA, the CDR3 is TGTGCCAGTAGTTCCGGCAGGGACACAGATACGCAGTATTTT.